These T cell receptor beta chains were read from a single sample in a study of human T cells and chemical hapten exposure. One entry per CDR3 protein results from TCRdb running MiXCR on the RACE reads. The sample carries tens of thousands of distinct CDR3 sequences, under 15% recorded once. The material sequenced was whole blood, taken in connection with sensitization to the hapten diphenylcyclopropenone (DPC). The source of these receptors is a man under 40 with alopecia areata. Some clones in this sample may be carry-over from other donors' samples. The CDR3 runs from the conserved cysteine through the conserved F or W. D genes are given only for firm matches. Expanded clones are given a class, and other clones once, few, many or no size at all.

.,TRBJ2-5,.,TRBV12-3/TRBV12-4,TGTGCCAGCAGTCTCGTTGAAGAGACCCAGTACTTC,CASSLVEETQYF
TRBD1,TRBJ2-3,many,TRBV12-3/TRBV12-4,TGTGCCAGCAGTTCTCTCCGACAGGGATCCCTCACAGATACGCAGTATTTT,CASSSLRQGSLTDTQYF
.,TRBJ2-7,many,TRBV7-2,TGTGCCAGCAGCCCCCTAGCCGGGACCCCCTACGAGCAGTACTTC,CASSPLAGTPYEQYF
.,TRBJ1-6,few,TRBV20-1,TGCAGTGCTAGAGGAGGGTTGAATTCACCCCTCCACTTT,CSARGGLNSPLHF
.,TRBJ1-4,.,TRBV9,TGTGCCAGCAGTAGGGGGACGGCGAGGGAAAAACTGTTTTTT,CASSRGTAREKLFF
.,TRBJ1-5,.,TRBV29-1,TGCAGCGTTGCCGGGGGTAGCAATCAGCCCCAGCATTTT,CSVAGGSNQPQHF
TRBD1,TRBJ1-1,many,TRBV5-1,TGCGCCAGCAGCGGGTCGCAGGGGGCTGACACTGAAGCTTTCTTT,CASSGSQGADTEAFF
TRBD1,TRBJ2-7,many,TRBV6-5,TGTGCCAGCAGACAGGGGCAGAACGAGCAGTACTTC,CASRQGQNEQYF
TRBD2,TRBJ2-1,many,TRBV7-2,TGTGCCAGCAGCTTACTTCCGGGGGGCTCCTACAATGAGCAGTTCTTC,CASSLLPGGSYNEQFF
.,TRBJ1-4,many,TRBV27,TGTGCCAGCAGAGGGGCAGGGCCTTCTAATGAAAAACTGTTTTTT,CASRGAGPSNEKLFF
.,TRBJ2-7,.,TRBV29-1,TGCAGCGTTGGTCCAGGGGCCCCCGCCTACGAGCAGTACTTC,CSVGPGAPAYEQYF
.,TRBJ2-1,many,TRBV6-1,TGTGCCAGCAGTGAAGGCCAGGTTGAATACAATGAGCAGTTCTTC,CASSEGQVEYNEQFF
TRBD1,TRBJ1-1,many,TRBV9,TGTGCCAGCAGCTCCCGACAGGGAGGCGGTGAAGCTTTCTTT,CASSSRQGGGEAFF
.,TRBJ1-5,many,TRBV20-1,TGCAGTGCTAGAGATGTCGGGGGCAATCAGCCCCAGCATTTT,CSARDVGGNQPQHF
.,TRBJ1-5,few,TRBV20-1,TGCAGTGCTAGTAGGGACCCCAATCAGCCCCAGCATTTT,CSASRDPNQPQHF
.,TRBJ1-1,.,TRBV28,TGTGCCAGCAGACTTCCCCAGGGACTTGAAGCTTTCTTT,CASRLPQGLEAFF
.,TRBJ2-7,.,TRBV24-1,TGTGTCACCAGTGACTCCGCCTCGTTTGAGCAGTACTTC,CVTSDSASFEQYF
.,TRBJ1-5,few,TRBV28,TGTGCCAGCAGTTTATGGCGGCACCGGACAGATACTCAGCCCCAGCATTTT,CASSLWRHRTDTQPQHF
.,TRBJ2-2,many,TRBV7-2,TGTGCCAGCAGCCGGACGAACACCGGGGAGCTGTTTTTT,CASSRTNTGELFF
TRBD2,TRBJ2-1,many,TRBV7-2,TGTGCCAGCAGCTTGGGCGGACTAGCGGGGGCAGCCACGTTCTTC,CASSLGGLAGAATFF
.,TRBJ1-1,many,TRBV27,TGTGCCAGCAGTACCTACAGGGAGTCTTTCTTT,CASSTYRESFF
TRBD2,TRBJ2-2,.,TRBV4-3,TGCGCCAGCAGCCAAGCTGGCGGGGGAAGGGGTCCCGGGGAGCTGTTTTTT,CASSQAGGGRGPGELFF
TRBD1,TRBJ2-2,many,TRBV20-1,TGCAGTGCCCCTAACCGGGACAGCCTCACCGGGGAGCTGTTTTTT,CSAPNRDSLTGELFF
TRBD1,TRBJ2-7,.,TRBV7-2,TGTGCCAGCAGCTCCAGAGGGACAGCCATCTACTACGAGCAGTACTTC,CASSSRGTAIYYEQYF
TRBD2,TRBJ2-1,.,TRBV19,TGTGCCAGTAGCCCTGGACTAGCTCGAGGTGAGCAGTTCTTC,CASSPGLARGEQFF
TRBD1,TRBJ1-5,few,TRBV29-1,TGCAGCGCCGGGACAGGGGGCAATCAGCCCCAGCATTTT,CSAGTGGNQPQHF
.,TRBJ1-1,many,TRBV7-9,TGTGCCCGTGGTCACCGGAACACTGAAGCTTTCTTT,CARGHRNTEAFF
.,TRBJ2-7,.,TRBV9,TGTGCCAGCAGCCAGGGGGGACCCTACGAGCAGTACTTC,CASSQGGPYEQYF
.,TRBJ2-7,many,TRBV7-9,TGTGCCAGCAGCCCAGGAATCTACGAGCAGTACTTC,CASSPGIYEQYF
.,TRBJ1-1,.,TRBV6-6,TGTGCCAGCAGTTACTCTGCCAGGGGCCTGACTGAAGCTTTCTTT,CASSYSARGLTEAFF
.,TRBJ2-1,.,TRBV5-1,TGCGCCAGCGGCTATTTAGGGGGTAACAATGAGCAGTTCTTC,CASGYLGGNNEQFF
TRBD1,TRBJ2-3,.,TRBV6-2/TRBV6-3,TGTGCCAGCAGTTACTCGCCCACCCCGATGACAGGGAAGAGCACAGATACGCAGTATTTT,CASSYSPTPMTGKSTDTQYF
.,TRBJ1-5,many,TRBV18,TGTGCCAGCTCACCGACGACAAATAGCAATCAGCCCCAGCATTTT,CASSPTTNSNQPQHF
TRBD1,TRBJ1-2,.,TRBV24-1,TGTGCCACCAGTGGTTTGAACAGGGGCGGCTACACCTTC,CATSGLNRGGYTF
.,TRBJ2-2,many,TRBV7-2,TGTGCCAGCAGCTTAGGGGTGGGAAAGAACACCGGGGAGCTGTTTTTT,CASSLGVGKNTGELFF
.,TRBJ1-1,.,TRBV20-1,TGCAGTGCTAGAGATAGGGGCCTGAACACTGAAGCTTTCTTT,CSARDRGLNTEAFF
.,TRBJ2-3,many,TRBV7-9,TGTGCCAGCAGCTTAGTCCTAGCGAGGTCAGATACGCAGTATTTT,CASSLVLARSDTQYF
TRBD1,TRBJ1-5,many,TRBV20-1,TGCAGTTGTCTACTTGACAGGGACCAGCCCCAGCATTTT,CSCLLDRDQPQHF
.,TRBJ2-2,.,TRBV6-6,TGTGCCAGCAGCCAGACAATGCAGGGGAGGAACGCCGGGGAGCTGTTTTTT,CASSQTMQGRNAGELFF
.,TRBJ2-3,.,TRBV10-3,TGTGCCATCAGTGGGGGGGGCACAGATACGCAGTATTTT,CAISGGGTDTQYF
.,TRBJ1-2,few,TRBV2,TGTGCCAGCAGACTAACAGTGACAGGCGTCTATGGCTACACCTTC,CASRLTVTGVYGYTF
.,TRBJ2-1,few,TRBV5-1,TGCGCCAGCAGCGATGCGATGGCCAGAAGCTCCTACAATGAGCAGTTCTTC,CASSDAMARSSYNEQFF
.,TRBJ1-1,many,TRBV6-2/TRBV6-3,TGTGCCAGCAGTTTGGCATGGGGCGGTAGTGAAGCTTTCTTT,CASSLAWGGSEAFF
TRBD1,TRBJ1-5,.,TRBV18,TGTGCCAGCTCACGCCTGACAGGGAGGCAGCCCCAGCATTTT,CASSRLTGRQPQHF
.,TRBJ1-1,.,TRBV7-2,TGTGCCAGCAGCTTAGATGGCAGACCACCTCTCTTT,CASSLDGRPPLF
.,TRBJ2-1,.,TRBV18,TGTGCCACGGGGTCCCTAAGCGTCAATGAGCAGTTCTTC,CATGSLSVNEQFF
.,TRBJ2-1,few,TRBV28,TGTGCCAGCAAGAACCGGTGGGACTACAATGAGCAGTTCTTC,CASKNRWDYNEQFF
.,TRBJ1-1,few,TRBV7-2,TGTGCCAGCAACTTAACTCTTGGGCCGAACACTGAAGCTTTCTTT,CASNLTLGPNTEAFF